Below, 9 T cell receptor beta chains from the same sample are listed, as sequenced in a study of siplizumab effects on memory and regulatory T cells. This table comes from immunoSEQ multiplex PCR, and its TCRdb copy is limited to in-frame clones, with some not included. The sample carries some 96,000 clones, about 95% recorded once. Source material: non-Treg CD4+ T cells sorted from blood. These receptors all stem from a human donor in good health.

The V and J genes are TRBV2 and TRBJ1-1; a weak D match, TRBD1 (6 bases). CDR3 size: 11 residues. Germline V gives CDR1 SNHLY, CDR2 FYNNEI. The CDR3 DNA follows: TGTTCCGGGACACTGAACACTGAAGCTTTCTTT. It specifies CSGTLNTEAFF. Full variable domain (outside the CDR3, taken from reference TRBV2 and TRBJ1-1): EPEVTQTPSHQVTQMGQEVILRCVPISNHLYFYWYRQILGQKVEFLVSFYNNEISEKSEIFDDQFSVERPDGSNFTLKIRSTKLEDSAMYFCSGTLNTEAFFGQGTRLTVV.

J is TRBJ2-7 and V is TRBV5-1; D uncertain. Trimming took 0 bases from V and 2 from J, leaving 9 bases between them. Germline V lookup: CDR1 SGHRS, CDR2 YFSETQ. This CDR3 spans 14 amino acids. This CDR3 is CASSLGDQPYEQYF. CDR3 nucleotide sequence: TGCGCCAGCAGCTTGGGAGACCAACCCTACGAGCAGTACTTC.

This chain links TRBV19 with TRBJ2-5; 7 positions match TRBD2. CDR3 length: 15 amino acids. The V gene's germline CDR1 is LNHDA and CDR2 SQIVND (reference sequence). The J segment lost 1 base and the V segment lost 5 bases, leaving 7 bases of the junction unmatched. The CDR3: CASSWSAGVQETQYF. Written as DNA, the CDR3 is TGTGCCAGTAGTTGGTCCGCGGGGGTCCAAGAGACCCAGTACTTC.

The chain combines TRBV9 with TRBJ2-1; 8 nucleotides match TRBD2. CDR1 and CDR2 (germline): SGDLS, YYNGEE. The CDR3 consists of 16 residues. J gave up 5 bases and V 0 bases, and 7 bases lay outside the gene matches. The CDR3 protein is CASSVALAGGDNEQFF. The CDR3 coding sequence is TGTGCCAGCAGCGTAGCCCTCGCGGGAGGCGACAATGAGCAGTTCTTC.

The CDR3 sequence is CASSPPSSGRNNEQFF. CDR3 sequence (DNA): TGTGCCAGCTCACCACCGTCTAGCGGGAGAAACAATGAGCAGTTCTTC. V usage is TRBV18 and J usage is TRBJ2-1, with 10 bases fitting TRBD2. V trimming: 0 bases; J trimming: 5 bases; junction bases outside the gene matches: 4. CDR1 and CDR2 from the germline V gene are KGHSH and LQKENI. The CDR3 spans 16 residues.

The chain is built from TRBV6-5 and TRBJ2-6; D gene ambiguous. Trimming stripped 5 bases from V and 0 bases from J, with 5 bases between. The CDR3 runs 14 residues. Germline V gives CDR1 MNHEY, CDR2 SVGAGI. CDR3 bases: TGTGCCAGCAGTAGAAGCTCTGGGGCCAACGTCCTGACTTTC. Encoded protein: CASSRSSGANVLTF.

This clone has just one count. CDR3 amino acids: CASSFPKAGGPGNEQFF. Here the CDR3 DNA reads TGTGCCAGCAGCTTCCCGAAAGCGGGAGGGCCTGGGAATGAGCAGTTCTTC. The rearrangement joins TRBV11-2 to TRBJ2-1, with 10 bases lining up with TRBD2. This CDR3 region has 17 residues. The germline V gene has CDR1 SGHAT and CDR2 FQNNGV. J lost 7 bases, V lost 3 bases, and 12 bases had no gene match. Filled out from reference TRBV11-2 and TRBJ2-1, the complete variable domain reads EAGVAQSPRYKIIEKRQSVAFWCNPISGHATLYWYQQILGQGPKLLIQFQNNGVVDDSQLPKDRFSAERLKGVDSTLKIQPAKLEDSAVYLCASSFPKAGGPGNEQFFGPGTRLTVL.

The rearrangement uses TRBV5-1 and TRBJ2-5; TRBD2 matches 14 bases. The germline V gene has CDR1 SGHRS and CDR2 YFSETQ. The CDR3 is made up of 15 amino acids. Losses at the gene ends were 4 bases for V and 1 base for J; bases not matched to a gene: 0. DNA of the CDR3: TGCGCCAGCAGCGGACTAGCGGGGGGCCAAGAGACCCAGTACTTC. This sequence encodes CASSGLAGGQETQYF. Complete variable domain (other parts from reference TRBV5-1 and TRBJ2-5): KAGVTQTPRYLIKTRGQQVTLSCSPISGHRSVSWYQQTPGQGLQFLFEYFSETQRNKGNFPGRFSGRQFSNSRSEMNVSTLELGDSALYLCASSGLAGGQETQYFGPGTRLLVL.

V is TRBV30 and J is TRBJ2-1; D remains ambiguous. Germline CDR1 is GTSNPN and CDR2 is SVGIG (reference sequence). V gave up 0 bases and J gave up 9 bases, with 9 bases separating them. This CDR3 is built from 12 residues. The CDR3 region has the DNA TGTGCCTGGAGTGTGGGTTTGACTGAGCAGTTCTTC. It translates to CAWSVGLTEQFF.